This TCR beta chain derives from a study of control samples from healthy donors and cancer patients. Trimming at V came to 0 bases and at J to 4 bases, leaving 7 bases not matched to a gene. The CDR3 runs to 16 residues. Germline lookup yields CDR1 LGHDT and CDR2 YNNKEL (reference sequence). TCRdb's table, derived via immunoSEQ multiplex PCR, lists solely in-frame clones and lacks some. Of over 80,000 clones listed, 91% are singletons. This TCR came from a man aged 30 to 45 in good health. Sequenced: blood. The chain couples TRBV3-1 (or the pseudogene TRBV3-2) to TRBJ2-7; 9 nucleotides align to TRBD2. CDR3 in amino acids: CASSQDPLAGAYEQYF. The CDR3 DNA follows: TGTGCCAGCAGCCAAGACCCTTTAGCGGGGGCATACGAGCAGTACTTC.